Included here is one T cell receptor beta chain sequence, with context. As yet, its antigen is unknown. The ends were cut back, 7 bases at V and 5 bases at J, with 9 bases in the middle. The CDR3 is made up of 12 amino acids. From germline, CDR1 is MDHEN and CDR2 SYDVKM. The data were taken from a study of cytomegalovirus exposure and HLA in healthy donors. A multiplex PCR was run with 60 Vbeta primers and 13 Jbeta primers. TCRdb keeps only in-frame clones here, not all; method: immunoSEQ multiplex PCR. Here the sample spans about 77,000 clones, more than 60% being singletons. Study observations and caveats: In an earlier analysis, most TCR beta V segments were productive about 87% or about 30% of the time. The Asian-associated ancestry cluster reportedly had fewer N-insertions than the approximately 650-donor mean in a later analysis.

The TCR sequence derives from a man in his forties in good health and CMV-seronegative. Sequencing was performed on PBMCs. The V and J genes are TRBV28 and TRBJ1-5; TRBD1 is a possible D gene (5 bases). For the CDR3, the DNA is TGTGCCAGCATGGGGGGAGATCAGCCCCAGCATTTT. Protein product: CASMGGDQPQHF.